This passage covers 32 T cell receptor beta chains from one sample sequenced in a study of blood T cell repertoires in COVID-19. Only in-frame clones appear in the TCRdb table, and some are missing; sequencing was by immunoSEQ multiplex PCR. Of about 430,000 clones listed, roughly 88% are singletons. The sample consisted of PBMCs or T cells enriched from blood (not recorded which). Every receptor here comes from a woman between 25 and 40 years old with acute COVID-19.

This clone has just one count. The chain couples TRBV11-2 to TRBJ2-7; 9 nucleotides align to TRBD2. V lost 6 bases, J lost 7 bases, and 13 bases stayed unmatched. This CDR3 region has 15 residues. Per germline, CDR1 SGHAT and CDR2 FQNNGV. Written as DNA, the CDR3 is TGTGCCAGCAGACCCGGCGGGGGGGCTTTTGTGGAGCAGTACTTC. This gives the protein CASRPGGGAFVEQYF.

The chain joins TRBV2 to TRBJ1-6; a weak D match, TRBD1 (5 bases). V lost 7 bases and J lost 2, with 12 bases in between. The CDR3 has 15 residues. The germline V gene has CDR1 SNHLY and CDR2 FYNNEI. CDR3 coding DNA: TGTGCCAGCAAAAGGGAGGACACCTATAATTCACCCCTCCACTTT. Translation: CASKREDTYNSPLHF.

The CDR3 DNA is TGTGCCAGCAAAGGTCCCCGAGGGGGCTATGGCTACACCTTC. Encoded protein: CASKGPRGGYGYTF. This sequence joins TRBV5-4 and TRBJ1-2; tentatively, D is TRBD1 (6 bases). Germline V lookup: CDR1 SGHNT, CDR2 YYREEE (reference sequence). V dropped 6 bases and J dropped 4 bases, with 16 bases sitting between them. The CDR3 runs to 14 residues.

The chain uses TRBV30 and TRBJ2-3, with D possibly TRBD2 on 5 matching bases. CDR1 and CDR2 (germline): GTSNPN, SVGIG (reference sequence). Trimming cost V 2 bases and J 4 bases, with 7 bases left between them. This CDR3 has 12 residues. CDR3 sequence reads: CAWSLGADTQYF. The CDR3 DNA is TGTGCCTGGAGTCTCGGGGCAGATACGCAGTATTTT. Supplemented by reference TRBV30 and TRBJ2-3, the full variable domain reads SQTIHQWPATLVQPVGSPLSLECTVEGTSNPNLYWYRQAAGRGLQLLFYSVGIGQISSEVPQNLSASRPQDRQFILSSKKLLLSDSGFYLCAWSLGADTQYFGPGTRLTVL.

This chain links TRBV7-2 with TRBJ2-3, with 9 bases fitting TRBD1. V shed 6 bases and J 5 bases; nucleotides not matched to a gene: 9. The CDR3 runs 15 residues. Germline V lookup: CDR1 SGHTA, CDR2 FQGNSA. The CDR3 coding sequence is TGTGCCAGCAGTCATGGACAGGGGTGGTTAGATACGCAGTATTTT. This sequence encodes CASSHGQGWLDTQYF.

V gene TRBV2 combines with J gene TRBJ2-7; D gene uncertain. Germline V lookup: CDR1 SNHLY, CDR2 FYNNEI. The CDR3 sequence is 11 residues long. The V and J ends lost 8 bases and 3 bases respectively, with 8 bases between them. CDR3 sequence (DNA): TGTGCCAGCCAAGCTCACTACGAGCAGTACTTC. Its protein product is CASQAHYEQYF.

J is TRBJ2-1 and V is TRBV7-3; 8 positions match TRBD2. The trim removed 0 bases at V and 9 bases at J, leaving 7 bases unmatched. The germline V gene has CDR1 SGHTA and CDR2 FQGTGA. CDR3 size: 15 residues. CDR3 loop: CASSLTTGGPGEQFF. For the CDR3, the DNA is TGTGCCAGCAGCTTAACGACGGGGGGGCCCGGTGAGCAGTTCTTC.

The chain recombines TRBV19 with TRBJ1-2, with 9 positions matching TRBD1. V lost 7 bases, J lost 6 bases, and 12 bases stayed unmatched. Per germline, CDR1 LNHDA and CDR2 SQIVND (reference sequence). This CDR3 region has 15 residues. DNA for the CDR3: TGTGCCAGTAAGCCCCCCGGGACAGGGTTTGATGGCTACACCTTC. Its protein is CASKPPGTGFDGYTF.

The genes are TRBV19 and TRBJ1-1; D gene unclear. Germline V gene data show CDR1 as LNHDA and CDR2 as SQIVND (reference sequence). The CDR3 contains 15 residues. The V end lost 5 bases, the J end lost 1 base, and 14 bases lay between the germline ends. CDR3 protein: CASSAEPSANTEAFF. CDR3 DNA: TGTGCCAGTAGTGCGGAACCTTCTGCGAACACTGAAGCTTTCTTT.

The chain carries TRBV7-8 and TRBJ2-5; TRBD2 might be the D (5 bases). The CDR3 sequence is 13 residues long. Germline V gene data show CDR1 as SGHVS and CDR2 as FQNEAQ. Trimming shortened V by 1 base and J by 11 bases, and 14 bases separated the two germline ends. DNA of the CDR3: TGTGCCAGCAGCTTAGATCTAGTTAGACTACAGTACTTC. Amino acid sequence: CASSLDLVRLQYF.

The V gene is TRBV5-6, the J gene TRBJ1-4; TRBD1 aligns across 7 bases. This CDR3 contains 14 residues. The ends lost 7 bases at V and 0 bases at J; junction bases unmatched: 3. Germline V gene sequence: CDR1 SGHDT, CDR2 YYEEEE. The CDR3 is CASCQGATNEKLFF. CDR3 coding DNA: TGTGCCAGCTGTCAGGGGGCAACTAATGAAAAACTGTTTTTT.

This chain links TRBV27 with TRBJ1-6; D unresolved. This CDR3 has 12 amino acids. V lost 4 bases and J lost 5, with 3 bases in between. CDR1 and CDR2 from the germline V gene are MNHEY and SMNVEV (reference sequence). This CDR3 is CASSSNNSPLHF. The CDR3 DNA reads TGTGCCAGCAGTTCCAATAATTCACCCCTCCACTTT.

The genes are TRBV3-1 (or the pseudogene TRBV3-2) and TRBJ1-4; D is uncertain. Germline CDR1 LGHDT, CDR2 YNNKEL (reference sequence). There are 15 residues in the CDR3. Trimming stripped 4 bases from V and 2 bases from J, with 11 bases between. CDR3: CASSRKEVTNEKLFF. The CDR3 nucleotides are TGTGCCAGCAGCCGAAAGGAGGTTACTAATGAAAAACTGTTTTTT.

V gene TRBV6-5 combines with J gene TRBJ2-3, with D possibly matching TRBD1 (6 bases). From germline, CDR1 is MNHEY and CDR2 SVGAGI. The germline V and J ends were trimmed by 5 bases and 4 bases, with 16 bases remaining between them. The CDR3 has 15 amino acids. CDR3: CASSPQGLYPDTQYF. In DNA, the CDR3 is TGTGCCAGCAGTCCACAGGGTTTGTATCCAGATACGCAGTATTTT.

The rearrangement joins TRBV5-7 to TRBJ1-5; a weak D match, TRBD1 (5 bases). TRBV5-7 is an ORF for which the function is uncertain. The length of the CDR3 is 15 residues. The ends were cut back, 0 bases at V and 6 bases at J, with 13 bases in the middle. The CDR3 region is CASSLGRQIGQPQHF. Here the CDR3 DNA reads TGTGCCAGCAGCTTGGGGCGACAGATCGGTCAGCCCCAGCATTTT.

This clone was counted a few times. The rearrangement links TRBV7-8 to TRBJ1-5; D remains ambiguous. V shed 0 bases and J shed 3 bases, with 6 bases lying between them. CDR3 length equals 14 residues. Per germline, CDR1 SGHVS and CDR2 FQNEAQ. CDR3 sequence reads: CASSLAGINQPQHF. The CDR3 nucleotides are TGTGCCAGCAGCTTAGCCGGGATCAATCAGCCCCAGCATTTT.

The chain uses TRBV7-7 and TRBJ2-1, with D possibly being TRBD1 (5 bases). V shed 1 base and J shed 10 bases, with 14 bases lying between them. Germline V CDR1 and CDR2: SSHAT, FNYEAQ (reference sequence). The CDR3 extends over 14 amino acids. CDR3: CASSLVPGPGEQFF. In DNA form, the CDR3 reads TGTGCCAGCAGCTTAGTACCAGGGCCAGGGGAGCAGTTCTTC.

The table lists this clone with a count of one. The CDR3 DNA reads TGTGCCAGCAGTCCCCCCAGGGCTAGCGGGGGGACCTACAATGAGCAGTTCTTC. The encoded protein is CASSPPRASGGTYNEQFF. V is TRBV28 and J is TRBJ2-1; TRBD2 agrees at 11 bases. The V segment lost 5 bases and the J segment 2 bases; nucleotides outside the gene matches: 11. There are 18 residues in the CDR3. CDR1 and CDR2 (germline): MDHEN, SYDVKM.

The rearrangement joins TRBV5-6 to TRBJ2-7; maybe TRBD2 (6 bases). Germline values: CDR1 SGHDT, CDR2 YYEEEE. CDR3 length equals 12 residues. V was shortened by 7 bases and J by 5 bases, with 13 bases between the two germline ends. The CDR3 region is CASSLWGDEQYF. CDR3 DNA sequence: TGTGCCAGCTCGTTGTGGGGGGACGAGCAGTACTTC.

The V gene is TRBV18, the J gene TRBJ2-2; D may be TRBD1 (6 bases). CDR3 length: 15 amino acids. The V gene lost 5 bases and the J gene lost 5 bases, with 15 bases spanning the gap. Germline loops: CDR1 KGHSH, CDR2 LQKENI. This CDR3 is CASSTDSRQTGELFF. CDR3 bases: TGTGCCAGCTCAACGGACAGCAGGCAAACCGGGGAGCTGTTTTTT. Full variable domain (missing parts from reference TRBV18 and TRBJ2-2): NAGVMQNPRHLVRRRGQEARLRCSPMKGHSHVYWYRQLPEEGLKFMVYLQKENIIDESGMPKERFSAEFPKEGPSILRIQQVVRGDSAAYFCASSTDSRQTGELFFGEGSRLTVL.

The chain joins TRBV3-1 (or the pseudogene TRBV3-2) to TRBJ2-2; D perhaps matches TRBD2 (5 bases). V was cut by 2 bases and J by 6 bases, with 16 bases left in between. This CDR3 has 16 amino acids. CDR1 and CDR2 from the germline V gene are LGHDT and YNNKEL (reference sequence). The DNA of the CDR3 is TGTGCCAGCAGCCAAATTTTTCCCACTAGGGCCGGGGAGCTGTTTTTT. This encodes CASSQIFPTRAGELFF.

The V and J genes are TRBV4-1 and TRBJ1-1; tentative D call: TRBD1 (6 bases). Trimming left V 5 bases short and J 2 bases short, with 15 bases between. Germline CDR1 is MGHRA and CDR2 is YSYEKL. This CDR3 region has 15 residues. The CDR3 spells CASSTPDSSNTEAFF. The CDR3 coding sequence is TGCGCCAGCAGCACCCCGGACAGCTCCAACACTGAAGCTTTCTTT.

This chain joins TRBV11-2 and TRBJ1-2, with TRBD1 matching 8 bases. Per the germline V gene, CDR1 is SGHAT and CDR2 is FQNNGV. The CDR3 contains 13 residues. With 1 base clipped from V and 8 bases from J, the junction kept 3 bases outside the gene matches. This CDR3 is CASSLGTGSGYTF. CDR3 nucleotide sequence: TGTGCCAGCAGCTTAGGGACAGGGTCGGGCTACACCTTC.

The chain has TRBV10-3 and TRBJ1-1; TRBD1 is a possible D gene (6 bases). Germline V gene lookup returns CDR1 ENHRY and CDR2 SYGVKD. V shed 10 bases and J shed 0 bases, with 9 bases lying between them. This CDR3 spans 12 amino acids. The CDR3 protein is CATGQLNTEAFF. CDR3 DNA: TGTGCCACCGGACAGCTGAACACTGAAGCTTTCTTT.

J is TRBJ1-1 and V is TRBV6-2 or TRBV6-3, with 8 bases fitting TRBD1. The CDR3 is made up of 17 amino acids. V was clipped by 3 bases and J by 3 bases; unmatched bases: 12. Germline V lookup: CDR1 MNHEY, CDR2 SVGEGT. The CDR3 region is CASSYGGAGGRDTEAFF. The DNA for the CDR3 is TGTGCCAGCAGTTATGGGGGGGCAGGGGGCCGGGACACTGAAGCTTTCTTT.

The rearrangement links TRBV7-2 to TRBJ2-1; D gene unclear. This CDR3 has 16 residues. Trimming removed 5 bases from V and 3 bases from J, with 17 bases in between. CDR1 is SGHTA and CDR2 is FQGNSA in the germline V gene. This CDR3 is CASSPAASPFYNEQFF. In DNA form, the CDR3 reads TGTGCCAGCAGCCCCGCGGCCAGTCCGTTCTACAATGAGCAGTTCTTC.

This sequence joins TRBV6-4 and TRBJ1-6, with 8 bases matching TRBD1. The ends lost 5 bases at V and 5 bases at J; junction bases unmatched: 5. The germline CDR1 and CDR2 sequences are MRHNA and SNTAGT. The CDR3 totals 15 residues. As DNA, the CDR3 is TGTGCCAGCAGTAATCCAGGGGGCGATAATTCACCCCTCCACTTT. This sequence encodes CASSNPGGDNSPLHF.

V usage is TRBV2 and J usage is TRBJ1-2, with 8 bases aligning to TRBD1. J was trimmed by 0 bases and V by 6 bases; bases with no gene match: 6. The CDR3 is made up of 15 amino acids. Germline-derived CDR1 and CDR2 are SNHLY and FYNNEI. The CDR3 nucleotides are TGTGCCAGCAGCTTGACAGGGGTAGCTAACTATGGCTACACCTTC. It specifies CASSLTGVANYGYTF.

CDR3 protein: CASSLGTGGSGNTIYF. CDR3 bases: TGTGCCAGCAGCTTAGGGACAGGGGGCTCTGGAAACACCATATATTTT. The chain combines TRBV7-6 with TRBJ1-3; 10 nucleotides agree with TRBD1. Trimming removed 1 base from V and 0 bases from J; junction bases left unmatched: 0. CDR1 and CDR2 from the germline V gene are SGHVS and FNYEAQ. The CDR3 is 16 amino acids.

This chain uses TRBV12-3 or TRBV12-4 with TRBJ2-7; unclear D gene. The CDR3 length is 13 residues. V lost 3 bases to trimming and J lost 5 bases, with 11 bases between them. The CDR3 DNA follows: TGTGCCAGCAGTTTTTTAGTCCGGGACGAGCAGTACTTC. Residues: CASSFLVRDEQYF.

The rearrangement joins TRBV4-2 to TRBJ2-2, with 7 bases identical to TRBD2. CDR3 length equals 17 residues. With 4 bases clipped from V and 7 bases from J, the junction kept 15 bases outside the gene matches. The germline V gene encodes CDR1 LGHNA and CDR2 YNFKEQ. As DNA, the CDR3 is TGTGCCAGCAGCCTCGCTTTGGAGCGGGGTTCGGTCGGGGAGCTGTTTTTT. Its protein product is CASSLALERGSVGELFF.

This clone was counted once. The chain joins TRBV5-1 to TRBJ1-6; perhaps TRBD1 as D (5 bases). Looked up from germline, CDR1 is SGHRS and CDR2 is YFSETQ. The CDR3 spans 18 residues. Trimming pared 4 bases from V and 5 bases from J, leaving 22 bases between. The CDR3 DNA reads as TGCGCCAGCAGCCCGACCAAACTAACAGGAACCAATAATTCACCCCTCCACTTT. Translation gives CASSPTKLTGTNNSPLHF.